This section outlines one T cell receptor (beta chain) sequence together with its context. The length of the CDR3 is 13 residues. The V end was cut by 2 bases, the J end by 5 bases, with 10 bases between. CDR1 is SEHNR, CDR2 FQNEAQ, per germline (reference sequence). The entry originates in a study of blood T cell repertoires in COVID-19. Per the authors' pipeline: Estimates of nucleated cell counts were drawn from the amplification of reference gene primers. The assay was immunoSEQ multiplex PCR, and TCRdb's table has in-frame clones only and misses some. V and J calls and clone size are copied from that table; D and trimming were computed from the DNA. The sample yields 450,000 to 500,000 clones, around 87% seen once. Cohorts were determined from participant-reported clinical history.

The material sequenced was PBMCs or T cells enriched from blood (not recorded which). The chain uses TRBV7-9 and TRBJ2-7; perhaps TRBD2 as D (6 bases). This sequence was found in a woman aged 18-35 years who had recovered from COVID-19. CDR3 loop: CASSLLGTDEQYF. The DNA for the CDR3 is TGTGCCAGCAGCTTATTAGGGACTGACGAGCAGTACTTC.